Below are 31 T cell receptor beta chains sequenced from a single sample in a study of T cells after yellow fever vaccination. TCRdb reprocessed the 5' RACE reads via MiXCR and lists one record per CDR3 protein. The sample contains about 550,000 distinct CDR3 sequences, under 25% of which appear only once. This specimen was PBMCs, taken 15 days after the yellow fever booster vaccination. The receptors shown here come from a man aged 30 to 39 who received the YFV17D yellow fever vaccine.

V usage is TRBV20-1 and J usage is TRBJ2-7, with D maybe TRBD2 (6 bases). Germline V gene data show CDR1 as DFQATT and CDR2 as SNEGSKA (reference sequence). V gave up 5 bases and J gave up 2 bases, with 13 bases separating them. This CDR3 is built from 13 residues. CDR3 nucleotides: TGCAGTGCTGTACGGGACTTGGCCTACGAGCAGTACTTC. Protein: CSAVRDLAYEQYF.

This clonotype was counted between two and nine times. J is TRBJ2-7 and V is TRBV4-2; 8 bases fit TRBD1. From germline, CDR1 is LGHNA and CDR2 YNFKEQ. V was clipped by 0 bases and J by 0 bases; unmatched bases: 13. The CDR3 length is 19 residues. The DNA of the CDR3 is TGTGCCAGCAGCCAAGATCTCTCTCCTAGGGACAGGCGCTCCTACGAGCAGTACTTC. As protein: CASSQDLSPRDRRSYEQYF.

The genes are TRBV6-1 and TRBJ2-3; TRBD2 aligns across 9 bases. The germline CDR1 and CDR2 sequences are MNHNS and SASEGT. Trimming took 5 bases from V and 1 from J; bases not matched to a gene: 4. The CDR3 is made up of 15 amino acids. This CDR3 is CASSKPSGGTDTQYF. For the CDR3, the DNA is TGTGCCAGCAGTAAGCCTAGCGGGGGCACAGATACGCAGTATTTT.

This chain links TRBV15 with TRBJ2-5, with 7 nucleotides matching TRBD1. The CDR3 totals 12 residues. Germline V gene sequence: CDR1 LNHNV, CDR2 YYDKDF (reference sequence). V dropped 5 bases and J dropped 5; count of bases not matched to a gene: 2. The CDR3 loop is CATSVTGETQYF. The CDR3 bases are TGTGCCACCAGCGTGACAGGGGAGACCCAGTACTTC.

There are a few counts of this clonotype. The rearrangement links TRBV7-2 to TRBJ2-1, with D perhaps TRBD2 (6 bases). The germline V and J ends were trimmed by 3 bases and 7 bases, with 25 bases remaining between them. In germline, CDR1 is SGHTA, CDR2 FQGNSA. The CDR3 has 18 amino acids. The CDR3 loop reads CASSFQPLSGASGNEQFF. The CDR3 nucleotides are TGTGCCAGCAGCTTCCAACCCCTTAGCGGAGCAAGCGGTAATGAGCAGTTCTTC. The full variable domain, its missing parts supplied by reference TRBV7-2 and TRBJ2-1, is GAGVSQSPSNKVTEKGKDVELRCDPISGHTALYWYRQSLGQGLEFLIYFQGNSAPDKSGLPSDRFSAERTGGSVSTLTIQRTQQEDSAVYLCASSFQPLSGASGNEQFFGPGTRLTVL.

This clonotype was found a few times. The chain uses TRBV12-3 or TRBV12-4 and TRBJ2-5, with D perhaps TRBD2 (5 bases). Trimming stripped 7 bases from V and 2 bases from J, with 8 bases between. This CDR3 region has 12 residues. The CDR3 DNA sequence: TGTGCCAGCATTGGGAGTCAAGAGACCCAGTACTTC. This gives the protein CASIGSQETQYF.

V and J are TRBV7-3 and TRBJ1-5; weak D call: TRBD1 (6 bases). Trimming pared 5 bases from V and 11 bases from J, leaving 16 bases between. Germline loops: CDR1 SGHTA, CDR2 FQGTGA. The length of the CDR3 is 13 residues. This CDR3 is CASSREQGLAQHF. The CDR3 nucleotides are TGTGCCAGCAGCCGAGAGCAGGGGTTAGCCCAGCATTTT.

This clonotype was observed a handful of times. The rearrangement links TRBV27 to TRBJ2-1; a possible D gene is TRBD2 (5 bases). The CDR3 has 12 residues. Germline CDR1 MNHEY, CDR2 SMNVEV (reference sequence). The V end was cut by 3 bases, the J end by 12 bases, with 12 bases between. The CDR3 region is CASSFEGTGQFF. The CDR3 coding sequence is TGTGCCAGCAGTTTCGAGGGAACGGGGCAGTTCTTC.

This rearrangement joins TRBV5-1 to TRBJ2-6; D perhaps matches TRBD1 (6 bases). From germline, CDR1 is SGHRS and CDR2 YFSETQ. This CDR3 contains 18 residues. Trimming shortened V by 2 bases and J by 3 bases, and 18 bases separated the two germline ends. Here the CDR3 DNA reads TGCGCCAGCAGCTTAACCCAACAGGGATTGAGTGGGGCCAACGTCCTGACTTTC. Its translation: CASSLTQQGLSGANVLTF.

This clonotype was picked up a small number of times. The chain employs TRBV5-1 and TRBJ2-2; perhaps TRBD2 as D (6 bases). Germline CDR1 is SGHRS and CDR2 is YFSETQ. This CDR3 has 16 residues. V lost 5 bases to trimming and J lost 3 bases, with 17 bases between them. The CDR3 loop reads CASRNPELAHTGELFF. The CDR3, as DNA: TGCGCCAGCAGAAACCCCGAACTAGCACACACCGGGGAGCTGTTTTTT.

The chain is built from TRBV20-1 and TRBJ2-3; D gene unclear. The germline V and J ends were trimmed by 7 bases and 0 bases, with 8 bases remaining between them. The CDR3 is made up of 12 amino acids. Germline CDR1 reads DFQATT; CDR2 reads SNEGSKA (reference sequence). The CDR3 nucleotides read TGCAGTGTAAGAGGAAGCACAGATACGCAGTATTTT. Translated: CSVRGSTDTQYF.

This rearrangement joins TRBV7-3 to TRBJ2-7; maybe TRBD1 (7 bases). The germline V and J ends were trimmed by 4 bases and 7 bases, with 14 bases remaining between them. The CDR3 is made up of 13 amino acids. CDR1 SGHTA and CDR2 FQGTGA come from the germline V gene. The CDR3 reads CASSYFPGGEQYF. CDR3 bases: TGTGCCAGCAGCTATTTCCCAGGGGGGGAGCAGTACTTC.

The CDR3 reads CASSAGLAALGDEQFF. The DNA for the CDR3 is TGTGCCAGCAGTGCGGGACTAGCGGCCTTGGGCGATGAGCAGTTCTTC. This chain uses TRBV25-1 with TRBJ2-1; 11 bases align to TRBD2. This CDR3 has 16 residues. V gave up 4 bases and J gave up 8 bases; unmatched junction bases: 10. Germline lookup yields CDR1 MGHDK and CDR2 SYGVNS.

This clonotype has at least ten counts. The chain has TRBV6-1 and TRBJ2-5; 10 bases align to TRBD2. Germline V gene lookup returns CDR1 MNHNS and CDR2 SASEGT. Trimming cost V 6 bases and J 1 base; bases outside gene matches: 2. The CDR3 contains 14 residues. The CDR3 sequence: CASSRTSGQETQYF. CDR3 coding DNA: TGTGCCAGCAGCCGGACTAGCGGCCAAGAGACCCAGTACTTC.

V usage is TRBV6-2 or TRBV6-3 and J usage is TRBJ2-1; TRBD2 aligns across 10 bases. Germline CDR1 and CDR2: MNHEY and SVGEGT. The V and J ends lost 6 bases and 15 bases, in that order; junction bases with no gene match: 11. The CDR3 runs 13 residues. CDR3 nucleotides: TGTGCCAGCAGCAACCAGCGGGAGGGCCTAGGGTTCTTC. Amino acid sequence: CASSNQREGLGFF.

This clonotype was counted a few times. The V and J genes are TRBV7-2 and TRBJ1-1; no clear D gene. CDR3 length: 14 residues. Trimming stripped 3 bases from V and 2 bases from J, with 10 bases between. Per germline, CDR1 SGHTA and CDR2 FQGNSA. CDR3 region: CASSFSHGNTEAFF. CDR3 sequence (DNA): TGTGCCAGCAGCTTCAGTCATGGAAACACTGAAGCTTTCTTT.

This chain links TRBV7-6 with TRBJ2-1; no reliable D call. The germline V and J ends were trimmed by 3 bases and 11 bases, with 11 bases remaining between them. CDR3 length: 12 residues. Germline V gene lookup returns CDR1 SGHVS and CDR2 FNYEAQ. In nucleotides, the CDR3 is TGTGCCAGCAGCTTTGGGAATTCTAAGCAGTTCTTC. As protein: CASSFGNSKQFF.

This chain connects TRBV6-5 to TRBJ2-3; TRBD1 or TRBD2 may be the D gene (5 bases each). The V end lost 4 bases, the J end lost 6 bases, and 11 bases lay between the germline ends. This CDR3 has 13 residues. Germline CDR1 reads MNHEY; CDR2 reads SVGAGI. The CDR3 spells CASSFFREDTQYF. The CDR3 DNA is TGTGCCAGCAGTTTCTTCAGGGAGGATACGCAGTATTTT.

This clonotype occurred a few times. The genes are TRBV10-3 and TRBJ2-2; tentatively, D is TRBD1 (5 bases). This CDR3 comprises 16 residues. The germline gives CDR1 ENHRY, CDR2 SYGVKD. V lost 5 bases, J lost 0 bases, and 13 bases lay in between. In DNA, the CDR3 is TGTGCCATCAGTAAAGACAGAAACGCGAACACCGGGGAGCTGTTTTTT. This sequence encodes CAISKDRNANTGELFF.

This clonotype has more than one count but fewer than ten. The gene calls are TRBV11-2 and TRBJ2-1, with D uncertain. Trimming shortened V by 5 bases and J by 0 bases, and 11 bases separated the two germline ends. This CDR3 contains 15 residues. Germline V gene lookup returns CDR1 SGHAT and CDR2 FQNNGV. The chain's CDR3 is CASSLRRDSYNEQFF. The CDR3, as DNA: TGTGCCAGCAGCCTCCGACGCGACTCCTACAATGAGCAGTTCTTC.

The rearrangement joins TRBV15 to TRBJ2-1, with TRBD2 identical over 7 bases. The germline CDR1 and CDR2 sequences are LNHNV and YYDKDF (reference sequence). Unmatched junction bases numbered 10, after V lost 3 bases and J lost 8 bases. This CDR3 has 15 amino acids. CDR3 nucleotides: TGTGCCACCAGCAGCGACGGGACTAAGGCCGATGAGCAGTTCTTC. It translates to CATSSDGTKADEQFF.

This clonotype turned up a few times. The V and J genes are TRBV5-1 and TRBJ2-1, with D tentatively TRBD2 (5 bases). The germline CDR1 and CDR2 sequences are SGHRS and YFSETQ. This CDR3 has 14 amino acids. Trimming left V 0 bases short and J 8 bases short, with 12 bases between. The CDR3 DNA sequence: TGCGCCAGCAGCTTGGAATGGACTTCAGATGAGCAGTTCTTC. It codes for CASSLEWTSDEQFF.

The sample holds a few counts of this clonotype. The chain employs TRBV29-1 and TRBJ2-7; no reliable D call. Germline-derived CDR1 and CDR2 are SQVTM and ANQGSEA. Trimming stripped 3 bases from V and 0 bases from J, with 12 bases between. CDR3 length equals 14 residues. CDR3 protein: CSVDDSRSSYEQYF. CDR3 sequence (DNA): TGCAGCGTTGATGACTCGAGGAGCTCCTACGAGCAGTACTTC.

The genes are TRBV29-1 and TRBJ2-5, with 12 bases aligning to TRBD2. This CDR3 spans 15 amino acids. J lost 5 bases, V lost 4 bases, and 8 bases had no gene match. Germline-derived CDR1 and CDR2 are SQVTM and ANQGSEA. This CDR3 is CSVGGLAGPEETQYF. DNA of the CDR3: TGCAGCGTTGGAGGACTAGCGGGACCCGAGGAGACCCAGTACTTC.

This clonotype was counted between two and nine times. The V and J genes are TRBV23-1 and TRBJ2-4, with TRBD1 identical over 8 bases. TRBV23-1 is reported as an ORF; its role is uncertain. The CDR3 is made up of 20 amino acids. V lost 3 bases and J lost 1; bases outside the gene matches: 17. The CDR3 region is CASSQIWTGSLGLAKNIQYF. CDR3 sequence (DNA): TGCGCCAGCAGTCAGATCTGGACAGGGTCTTTGGGGCTGGCCAAAAACATTCAGTACTTC.

The V call is TRBV12-3 or TRBV12-4, the J call TRBJ2-3; D gene uncertain. V gave up 11 bases and J gave up 6 bases, with 15 bases separating them. The length of the CDR3 is 12 residues. CDR3 protein: CALGSDSDTQYF. CDR3 coding DNA: TGTGCCCTGGGGTCTGATTCTGATACGCAGTATTTT.

Only a few counts were recorded for this clonotype. The chain combines TRBV5-1 with TRBJ1-3; D gene unclear. The CDR3 covers 15 residues. CDR1 is SGHRS, CDR2 YFSETQ, per germline. Trimming left V 1 base short and J 0 bases short, with 8 bases between. CDR3 protein: CASSLTTYSGNTIYF. Here the CDR3 DNA reads TGCGCCAGCAGCTTGACTACTTACTCTGGAAACACCATATATTTT. The full variable domain, with the rest looked up from reference TRBV5-1 and TRBJ1-3, is KAGVTQTPRYLIKTRGQQVTLSCSPISGHRSVSWYQQTPGQGLQFLFEYFSETQRNKGNFPGRFSGRQFSNSRSEMNVSTLELGDSALYLCASSLTTYSGNTIYFGEGSWLTVV.

The chain has TRBV29-1 and TRBJ1-1, with 7 nucleotides matching TRBD1. The CDR3 consists of 14 residues. Germline V gene sequence: CDR1 SQVTM, CDR2 ANQGSEA. The V segment lost 4 bases and the J segment 6 bases; nucleotides outside the gene matches: 11. The CDR3 loop is CSVGGDSSGAEAFF. CDR3 nucleotide sequence: TGCAGCGTTGGGGGGGACAGTAGCGGGGCTGAAGCTTTCTTT.

A single count supports this clonotype. The J gene is TRBJ2-7, the V gene TRBV10-1; D assignment may be TRBD1 or TRBD2 (6 bases each). V shed 0 bases and J shed 3 bases, with 12 bases lying between them. CDR3 length: 15 amino acids. Germline V gene lookup returns CDR1 WNHNN and CDR2 SYGVQD (reference sequence). The DNA for the CDR3 is TGCGCCAGCAGTGAGTCGCTCGGGGGCCACTACGAGCAGTACTTC. It encodes CASSESLGGHYEQYF.

CDR3 protein: CASSPMTSGSYEQYF. CDR3 DNA: TGTGCCAGCAGCCCGATGACTAGCGGGAGCTACGAGCAGTACTTC. This chain links TRBV7-2 with TRBJ2-7, with 12 bases lining up with TRBD2. The CDR3 length is 15 residues. Trimming took 5 bases from V and 3 from J; bases not matched to a gene: 5. The germline V gene has CDR1 SGHTA and CDR2 FQGNSA.

This clonotype appeared a few times. The V call is TRBV20-1, the J call TRBJ2-7, with TRBD2 matching over 13 bases. Losses at the gene ends were 4 bases for V and 0 bases for J; bases not matched to a gene: 6. Germline V CDR1 and CDR2: DFQATT, SNEGSKA (reference sequence). The CDR3 has 16 residues. The CDR3 bases are TGCAGTGCTACCACTAGCGGGAGGGACCACTCCTACGAGCAGTACTTC. Encoded protein: CSATTSGRDHSYEQYF.